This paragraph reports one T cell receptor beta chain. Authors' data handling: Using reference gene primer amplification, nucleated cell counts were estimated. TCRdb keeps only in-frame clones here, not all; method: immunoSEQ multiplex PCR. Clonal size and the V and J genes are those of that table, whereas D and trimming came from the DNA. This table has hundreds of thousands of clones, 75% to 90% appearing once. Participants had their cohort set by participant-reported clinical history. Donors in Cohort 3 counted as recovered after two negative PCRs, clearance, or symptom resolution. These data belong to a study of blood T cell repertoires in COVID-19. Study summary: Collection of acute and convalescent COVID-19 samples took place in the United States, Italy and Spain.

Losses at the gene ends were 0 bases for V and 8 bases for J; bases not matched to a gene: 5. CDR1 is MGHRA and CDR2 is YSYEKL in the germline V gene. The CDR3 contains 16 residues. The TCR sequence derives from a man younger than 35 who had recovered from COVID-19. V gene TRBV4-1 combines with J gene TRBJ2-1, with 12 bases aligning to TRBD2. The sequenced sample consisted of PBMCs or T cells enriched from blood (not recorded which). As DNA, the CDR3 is TGCGCCAGCAGCCAAGATTCTAGCGGGGGGGTCGATGAGCAGTTCTTC. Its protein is CASSQDSSGGVDEQFF.